This T cell receptor beta chain was captured by sequencing in a study of vaccination and CD4 T cells after COVID-19. On the study more broadly: Comprising six males and four females, the convalescent participants counted two Hispanic individuals among them. Collection of post-vaccine samples followed dose two by a median around 70 days, spanning a range of 14 to 241.

Cultured CD4+ T-cell DNA underwent Oncomine TCR Beta short-read sequencing. DNA came from CD4+ T cells after culture. TCRdb re-called the PCR reads through MiXCR, storing one row per CDR3 protein. The sample carries some 18,000 distinct CDR3 sequences, 40% to 50% recorded once. The CDR3 is made up of 12 amino acids. Trimming cost V 3 bases and J 5 bases, with 7 bases left between them. CDR1 is MDHEN, CDR2 SYDVKM, per germline. This clonotype was seen a handful of times. Its matching antigen is unknown. Documented treatment: approximately nine-day PBMC culture with coronavirus spike peptide pools or control peptides (ViraFEST assay). Fresh medium (containing IL-2) replaced half the medium on days 3 and 7.

The receptor comes from a human donor who had recovered from COVID-19. The material was CD4+ T cells from blood, cultured in vitro, obtained after SARS-CoV-2 vaccination. The chain combines TRBV28 with TRBJ1-1; the D is unclear. CDR3 sequence reads: CASSLGRTEAFF. CDR3 sequence (DNA): TGTGCCAGCAGTTTGGGGAGGACTGAAGCTTTCTTT.